One and the same sample provided the 27 T cell receptor beta chains below, sequenced in a study of Tregs in tolerant kidney transplant recipients. Produced via immunoSEQ multiplex PCR; TCRdb's table is partial and in-frame only. Found here are 75,000 to 100,000 clones, around nine tenths of them singletons; the top ten hold 4.7%. Sequencing was performed on CD8+ T cells from blood. Source of these receptors: a human donor in good health.

This clone is medium-sized in the sample. V usage is TRBV27 and J usage is TRBJ2-4, with D perhaps matching TRBD2 (6 bases). The CDR3 sequence is 12 residues long. The V and J ends lost 5 bases and 14 bases respectively, with 16 bases between them. Germline V lookup: CDR1 MNHEY, CDR2 SMNVEV (reference sequence). The CDR3, as DNA: TGTGCCAGCAGTGCCCTACCGGGACTGAAGTACTTC. It codes for CASSALPGLKYF.

The chain combines TRBV11-3 with TRBJ2-2; D is unresolved. Per germline, CDR1 SGHNT and CDR2 YENEEA. The V end lost 1 base, the J end lost 7 bases, and 7 bases lay between the germline ends. The CDR3 length is 13 residues. CDR3 sequence: CASSLGTVGELFF. The CDR3 DNA follows: TGTGCCAGCAGCTTAGGGACCGTCGGGGAGCTGTTTTTT.

The chain carries TRBV5-5 and TRBJ2-7; D is possibly TRBD1 (7 bases). The germline V and J ends were trimmed by 0 bases and 3 bases, with 10 bases remaining between them. The CDR3 length is 14 residues. Germline V gene data show CDR1 as SGHKS and CDR2 as YYEKEE (reference sequence). CDR3 DNA: TGTGCCAGCAGCTTGGGTCAGGGGGGCTACGAGCAGTACTTC. This sequence encodes CASSLGQGGYEQYF.

V gene TRBV6-1 combines with J gene TRBJ1-5, with 8 positions matching TRBD1. The CDR3 totals 15 residues. The trim removed 6 bases at V and 4 bases at J, leaving 8 bases unmatched. The germline gives CDR1 MNHNS, CDR2 SASEGT. This CDR3 reads CASSPGQGGNQPQHF. CDR3 nucleotides: TGTGCCAGCAGCCCCGGACAGGGAGGAAATCAGCCCCAGCATTTT.

This chain connects TRBV2 to TRBJ2-7, with 10 bases fitting TRBD1. Trimming took 3 bases from V and 7 from J; bases not matched to a gene: 9. Germline loops: CDR1 SNHLY, CDR2 FYNNEI. The CDR3 is made up of 15 amino acids. CDR3 nucleotide sequence: TGTGCCAGCAGTGACCCGGGACAGGGGATCGGTGAGCAGTACTTC. This codes for CASSDPGQGIGEQYF. The full variable domain, its missing parts supplied by reference TRBV2 and TRBJ2-7, is EPEVTQTPSHQVTQMGQEVILRCVPISNHLYFYWYRQILGQKVEFLVSFYNNEISEKSEIFDDQFSVERPDGSNFTLKIRSTKLEDSAMYFCASSDPGQGIGEQYFGPGTRLTVT.

The rearrangement links TRBV4-1 to TRBJ2-3; TRBD1 is a possible D gene (6 bases). Trimming pared 0 bases from V and 3 bases from J, leaving 10 bases between. The CDR3 totals 15 residues. In germline, CDR1 is MGHRA, CDR2 YSYEKL. The CDR3 protein is CASSQEVQGTDTQYF. The CDR3 DNA reads TGCGCCAGCAGCCAAGAGGTACAGGGAACAGATACGCAGTATTTT.

This clone appeared once. V and J are TRBV5-6 and TRBJ2-7; 8 bases align to TRBD1. Germline V gives CDR1 SGHDT, CDR2 YYEEEE. The J segment lost 2 bases and the V segment lost 4 bases, leaving 11 bases of the junction unmatched. The CDR3 is made up of 16 amino acids. The CDR3 spells CASSTMDRVEPYEQYF. CDR3 DNA sequence: TGTGCCAGCAGCACTATGGACAGGGTGGAGCCCTACGAGCAGTACTTC.

The chain joins TRBV29-1 to TRBJ2-3; D possibly uses TRBD1 or TRBD2 (5 bases each). The germline gives CDR1 SQVTM, CDR2 ANQGSEA. V shed 7 bases and J shed 2 bases, with 16 bases lying between them. This CDR3 contains 14 residues. The DNA for the CDR3 is TGCAGCGCGGACCGGGACGAAACCACAGATACGCAGTATTTT. As protein: CSADRDETTDTQYF.

This clone was picked up one time. The V and J genes are TRBV30 and TRBJ2-1; the D gene is possibly TRBD1 (7 bases). Germline V gene lookup returns CDR1 GTSNPN and CDR2 SVGIG (reference sequence). The germline V and J ends were trimmed by 3 bases and 7 bases, with 13 bases remaining between them. This CDR3 contains 13 residues. This CDR3 reads CAWSRRGQNEQFF. The CDR3 coding sequence is TGTGCCTGGAGCCGGAGGGGGCAAAATGAGCAGTTCTTC.

The chain links TRBV6-5 to TRBJ1-1; no clear D. The CDR3 runs 14 residues. Between the trimmed V and J ends, which lost 0 bases and 1 base, there was a span of 6 bases. Germline lookup yields CDR1 MNHEY and CDR2 SVGAGI. CDR3: CASSYSVGNTEAFF. CDR3 sequence (DNA): TGTGCCAGCAGTTACTCGGTGGGGAACACTGAAGCTTTCTTT.

J is TRBJ2-7 and V is TRBV27; D is tentatively TRBD1 or TRBD2 (5 bases each). Germline loops: CDR1 MNHEY, CDR2 SMNVEV (reference sequence). The V end was cut by 3 bases, the J end by 2 bases, with 26 bases between. This CDR3 is 19 amino acids long. The CDR3 protein is CASSLSGQGPAGLAYEQYF. The CDR3 bases are TGTGCCAGCAGTTTGTCCGGCCAGGGACCCGCTGGTTTAGCCTACGAGCAGTACTTC.

This clone was observed a single time. V is TRBV6-4 and J is TRBJ1-2, with D perhaps matching TRBD1 (5 bases). Trimming took off 2 bases at V and 4 bases at J, with 14 bases between the two ends. CDR3 length equals 15 residues. Germline assignment: CDR1 MRHNA and CDR2 SNTAGT. DNA for the CDR3: TGTGCCAGCAGTGACACAGCCGGGACGGCCTATGGCTACACCTTC. This translates into CASSDTAGTAYGYTF.

This chain uses TRBV5-5 with TRBJ1-3, with D uncertain. CDR1 and CDR2 from the germline V gene are SGHKS and YYEKEE (reference sequence). The CDR3 is 14 residues long. Trimming took off 6 bases at V and 8 bases at J, with 18 bases between the two ends. The CDR3 sequence: CASIPEAPGYTIYF. The CDR3 DNA sequence: TGTGCCAGCATTCCGGAGGCCCCCGGATACACCATATATTTT.

This clone was picked up one time. The chain has TRBV5-1 and TRBJ2-1; D is possibly TRBD1 (5 bases). V shed 0 bases and J shed 0 bases, with 13 bases lying between them. From germline, CDR1 is SGHRS and CDR2 YFSETQ. The CDR3 spans 17 residues. CDR3 residues: CASSLEQVSVSYNEQFF. The CDR3 DNA follows: TGCGCCAGCAGCTTGGAACAGGTGTCTGTCTCCTACAATGAGCAGTTCTTC.

V is TRBV7-2 and J is TRBJ2-7; D is perhaps TRBD1 (5 bases). V dropped 0 bases and J dropped 6 bases, with 9 bases sitting between them. Germline CDR1 is SGHTA and CDR2 is FQGNSA. CDR3 length: 13 residues. CDR3 residues: CASSLAGQREQYF. The CDR3 bases are TGTGCCAGCAGCTTAGCGGGGCAACGCGAGCAGTACTTC.

This clone is a singleton in its sample. The genes are TRBV5-1 and TRBJ2-3, with 8 bases identical to TRBD1. The J segment lost 4 bases and the V segment lost 5 bases, leaving 12 bases of the junction unmatched. The CDR3 spans 16 residues. Germline CDR1 reads SGHRS; CDR2 reads YFSETQ. The CDR3 coding sequence is TGCGCCAGCAGTTATAGACAGGGGCGGGTGGCAGATACGCAGTATTTT. Its translation: CASSYRQGRVADTQYF. Variable domain in full (rest from reference TRBV5-1 and TRBJ2-3): KAGVTQTPRYLIKTRGQQVTLSCSPISGHRSVSWYQQTPGQGLQFLFEYFSETQRNKGNFPGRFSGRQFSNSRSEMNVSTLELGDSALYLCASSYRQGRVADTQYFGPGTRLTVL.

V usage is TRBV7-6 and J usage is TRBJ1-6; D may be TRBD1 (5 bases). The V end was cut by 3 bases, the J end by 6 bases, with 18 bases between. CDR1 and CDR2 from the germline V gene are SGHVS and FNYEAQ. CDR3 length equals 17 residues. Written as DNA, the CDR3 is TGTGCCAGCAGCTTGGGTGGTGCGGGGGTGTTTAATTCACCCCTCCACTTT. The encoded protein is CASSLGGAGVFNSPLHF.

CDR3 bases: TGTGCCAGCAGCCCGGGTCCTTACCTGCCCGAGCAGTACTTC. Its translation is CASSPGPYLPEQYF. The chain couples TRBV7-2 to TRBJ2-7; D remains unclear. In germline, CDR1 is SGHTA, CDR2 FQGNSA. With 5 bases removed from V and 6 bases from J, the gap between germline ends came to 17 bases. The CDR3 spans 14 residues.

The chain is built from TRBV7-9 and TRBJ2-1; no clear D gene. The CDR3 is made up of 13 amino acids. The germline CDR1 and CDR2 sequences are SEHNR and FQNEAQ (reference sequence). V gave up 5 bases and J gave up 3 bases, with 8 bases separating them. This CDR3 is CASSGVHYNEQFF. In DNA, the CDR3 is TGTGCCAGCAGCGGGGTCCACTACAATGAGCAGTTCTTC.

This clone was picked up one time. The chain links TRBV7-9 to TRBJ1-2, with D unclear. With 5 bases removed from V and 3 bases from J, the gap between germline ends came to 13 bases. The CDR3 runs to 14 residues. The V gene's germline CDR1 is SEHNR and CDR2 FQNEAQ (reference sequence). The CDR3 sequence is CASSPPNNDYGYTF. The CDR3, as DNA: TGTGCCAGCAGCCCCCCCAACAACGACTATGGCTACACCTTC.

This sequence joins TRBV27 and TRBJ2-1; either TRBD1 or TRBD2 may supply D (5 bases each). V lost 2 bases, J lost 0 bases, and 11 bases lay in between. The CDR3 extends over 16 amino acids. From germline, CDR1 is MNHEY and CDR2 SMNVEV (reference sequence). The CDR3 coding sequence is TGTGCCAGCAGTTTAACCGGGACCCTCTCCTACAATGAGCAGTTCTTC. This sequence encodes CASSLTGTLSYNEQFF.

The V gene is TRBV7-7, the J gene TRBJ2-7, with 7 bases lining up with TRBD1. Per the germline V gene, CDR1 is SSHAT and CDR2 is FNYEAQ (reference sequence). There are 17 residues in the CDR3. Trimming at V came to 1 base and at J to 5 bases, leaving 14 bases not matched to a gene. The chain's CDR3 is CASSLVHRGRYFHEQYF. The CDR3 DNA follows: TGTGCCAGCAGCTTAGTCCACAGGGGCCGCTACTTTCACGAGCAGTACTTC. The full variable domain, its missing parts supplied by reference TRBV7-7 and TRBJ2-7, is GAGVSQSPRYKVTKRGQDVTLRCDPISSHATLYWYQQALGQGPEFLTYFNYEAQPDKSGLPSDRFSAERPEGSISTLTIQRTEQRDSAMYRCASSLVHRGRYFHEQYFGPGTRLTVT.

This chain connects TRBV19 to TRBJ2-1, with TRBD2 as a possible D gene (6 bases). The CDR3 consists of 12 residues. From germline, CDR1 is LNHDA and CDR2 SQIVND (reference sequence). V was clipped by 3 bases and J by 6 bases, with 6 bases between them. CDR3 bases: TGTGCCAGTAGTATGGGGGGCAATGAGCAGTTCTTC. Protein product: CASSMGGNEQFF. Supplemented by reference TRBV19 and TRBJ2-1, the full variable domain reads DGGITQSPKYLFRKEGQNVTLSCEQNLNHDAMYWYRQDPGQGLRLIYYSQIVNDFQKGDIAEGYSVSREKKESFPLTVTSAQKNPTAFYLCASSMGGNEQFFGPGTRLTVL.

The chain recombines TRBV20-1 with TRBJ2-7; D call uncertain. This CDR3 spans 11 amino acids. The germline gives CDR1 DFQATT, CDR2 SNEGSKA (reference sequence). Trimming removed 1 base at V and 3 bases at J, with 4 bases between. CDR3 region: CSARGSYEQYF. DNA of the CDR3: TGCAGTGCTAGAGGCAGCTACGAGCAGTACTTC.

J is TRBJ2-1 and V is TRBV29-1; TRBD2 is a possible D gene (6 bases). This CDR3 is built from 14 residues. The germline V gene has CDR1 SQVTM and CDR2 ANQGSEA. V lost 3 bases to trimming and J lost 6 bases, with 15 bases between them. For the CDR3, the DNA is TGCAGCGTTGATGGGACTGCCTCGGGCAATGAGCAGTTCTTC. Its protein is CSVDGTASGNEQFF.

This clone was detected a few times. CDR3 sequence (DNA): TGTGCCAGCAGTTACGGGACAGCTGAAGCTTTCTTT. This translates into CASSYGTAEAFF. This chain connects TRBV6-5 to TRBJ1-1; 7 bases agree with TRBD1. Unmatched junction bases numbered 0, after V lost 2 bases and J lost 6 bases. Germline V lookup: CDR1 MNHEY, CDR2 SVGAGI. The CDR3 consists of 12 residues.

The table lists this clone with a few counts. V is TRBV2 and J is TRBJ1-3; D may be TRBD1 (6 bases). The CDR3 extends over 16 amino acids. Trimming left V 1 base short and J 2 bases short, with 12 bases between. Per the germline V gene, CDR1 is SNHLY and CDR2 is FYNNEI. The CDR3 loop reads CASSEGSQGPGNTIYF. CDR3 bases: TGTGCCAGCAGTGAAGGGTCACAGGGACCTGGAAACACCATATATTTT. Full variable domain (outside the CDR3, taken from reference TRBV2 and TRBJ1-3): EPEVTQTPSHQVTQMGQEVILRCVPISNHLYFYWYRQILGQKVEFLVSFYNNEISEKSEIFDDQFSVERPDGSNFTLKIRSTKLEDSAMYFCASSEGSQGPGNTIYFGEGSWLTVV.